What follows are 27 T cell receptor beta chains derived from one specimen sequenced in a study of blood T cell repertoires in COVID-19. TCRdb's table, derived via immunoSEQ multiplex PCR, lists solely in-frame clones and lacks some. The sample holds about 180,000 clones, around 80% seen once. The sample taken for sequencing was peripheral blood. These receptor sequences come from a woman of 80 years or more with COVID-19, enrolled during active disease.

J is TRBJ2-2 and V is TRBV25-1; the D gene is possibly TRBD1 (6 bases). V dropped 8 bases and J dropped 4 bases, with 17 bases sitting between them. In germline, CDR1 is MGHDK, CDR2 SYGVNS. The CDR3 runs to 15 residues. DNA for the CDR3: TGTGCCAGCTCGGGCGAGACAGGCCTCACCGGGGAGCTGTTTTTT. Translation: CASSGETGLTGELFF.

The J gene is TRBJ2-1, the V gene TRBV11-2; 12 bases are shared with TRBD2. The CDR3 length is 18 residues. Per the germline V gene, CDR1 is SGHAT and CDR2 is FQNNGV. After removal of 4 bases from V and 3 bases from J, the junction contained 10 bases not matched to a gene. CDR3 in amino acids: CASSSLGGLAGYYNEQFF. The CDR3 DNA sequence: TGTGCCAGCAGCTCGCTGGGCGGACTAGCGGGATACTACAATGAGCAGTTCTTC.

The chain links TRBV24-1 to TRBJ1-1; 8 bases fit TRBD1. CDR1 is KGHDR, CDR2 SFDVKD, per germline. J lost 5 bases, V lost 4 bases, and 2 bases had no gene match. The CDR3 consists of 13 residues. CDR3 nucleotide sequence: TGTGCCACCAGTGAACAGGGGGGAACTGAAGCTTTCTTT. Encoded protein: CATSEQGGTEAFF.

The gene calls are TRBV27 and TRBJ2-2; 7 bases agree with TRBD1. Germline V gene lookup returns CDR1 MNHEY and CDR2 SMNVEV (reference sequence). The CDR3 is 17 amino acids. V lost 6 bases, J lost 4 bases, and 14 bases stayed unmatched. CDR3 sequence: CASRLGYGQEITGELFF. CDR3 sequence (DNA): TGTGCCAGCAGGCTGGGGTACGGACAGGAGATCACCGGGGAGCTGTTTTTT.

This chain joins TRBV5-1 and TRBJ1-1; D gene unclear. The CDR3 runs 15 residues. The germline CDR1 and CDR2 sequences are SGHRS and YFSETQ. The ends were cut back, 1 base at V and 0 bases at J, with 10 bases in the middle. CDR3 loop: CASSLQETMNTEAFF. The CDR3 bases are TGCGCCAGCAGCTTGCAGGAAACGATGAACACTGAAGCTTTCTTT. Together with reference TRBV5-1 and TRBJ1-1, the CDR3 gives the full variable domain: KAGVTQTPRYLIKTRGQQVTLSCSPISGHRSVSWYQQTPGQGLQFLFEYFSETQRNKGNFPGRFSGRQFSNSRSEMNVSTLELGDSALYLCASSLQETMNTEAFFGQGTRLTVV.

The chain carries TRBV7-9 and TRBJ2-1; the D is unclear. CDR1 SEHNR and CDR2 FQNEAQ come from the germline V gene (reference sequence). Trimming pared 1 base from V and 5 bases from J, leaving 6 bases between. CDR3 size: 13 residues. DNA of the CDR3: TGTGCCAGCAGCTTAGGAGCAAACAATGAGCAGTTCTTC. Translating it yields CASSLGANNEQFF.

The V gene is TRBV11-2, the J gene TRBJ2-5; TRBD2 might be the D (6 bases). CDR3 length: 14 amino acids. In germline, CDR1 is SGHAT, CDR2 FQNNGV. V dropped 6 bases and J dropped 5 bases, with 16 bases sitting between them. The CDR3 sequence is CASSLRRGGETQYF. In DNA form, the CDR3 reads TGTGCCAGCAGTTTGAGGAGGGGCGGTGAGACCCAGTACTTC.

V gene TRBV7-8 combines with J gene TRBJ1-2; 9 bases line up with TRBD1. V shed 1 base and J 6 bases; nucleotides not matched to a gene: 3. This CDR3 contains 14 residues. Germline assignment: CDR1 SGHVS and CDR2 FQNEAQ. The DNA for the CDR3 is TGTGCCAGCAGCTTAGATGGGACAGGGAATGGCTACACCTTC. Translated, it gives CASSLDGTGNGYTF.

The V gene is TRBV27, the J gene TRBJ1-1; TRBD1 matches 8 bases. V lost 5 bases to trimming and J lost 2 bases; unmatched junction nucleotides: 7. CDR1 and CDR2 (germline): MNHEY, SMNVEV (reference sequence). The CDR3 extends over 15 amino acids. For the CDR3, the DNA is TGTGCCAGCAGTCCAGGGACAGGAGGTAACACTGAAGCTTTCTTT. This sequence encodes CASSPGTGGNTEAFF.

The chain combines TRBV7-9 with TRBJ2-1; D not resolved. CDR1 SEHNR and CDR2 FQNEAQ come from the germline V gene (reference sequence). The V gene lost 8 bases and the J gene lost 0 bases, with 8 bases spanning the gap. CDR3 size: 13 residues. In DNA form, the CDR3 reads TGTGCCAGCGGGCTGGGCTCCTACAATGAGCAGTTCTTC. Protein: CASGLGSYNEQFF.

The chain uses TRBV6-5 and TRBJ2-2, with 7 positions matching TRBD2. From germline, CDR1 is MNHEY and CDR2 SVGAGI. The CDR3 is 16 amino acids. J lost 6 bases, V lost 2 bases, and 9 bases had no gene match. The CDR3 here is CASSYAVSGGAGELFF. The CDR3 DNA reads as TGTGCCAGCAGTTACGCTGTGTCGGGGGGTGCCGGGGAGCTGTTTTTT.

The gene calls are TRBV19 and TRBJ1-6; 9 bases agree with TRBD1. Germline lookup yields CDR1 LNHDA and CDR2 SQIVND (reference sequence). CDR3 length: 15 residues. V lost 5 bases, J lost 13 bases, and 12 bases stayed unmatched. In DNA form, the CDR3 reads TGTGCCAGTAGTGCGGGGACAGGGAGTAGTGGTCCCCTCCACTTT. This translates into CASSAGTGSSGPLHF.

In DNA form, the CDR3 reads TGCAGTGCTTGGGCTTTTGAAAAACTGTTTTTT. Its translation is CSAWAFEKLFF. The chain employs TRBV20-1 and TRBJ1-4; D not certain. Germline-derived CDR1 and CDR2 are DFQATT and SNEGSKA (reference sequence). This CDR3 region has 11 residues. Trimming left V 5 bases short and J 7 bases short, with 8 bases between.

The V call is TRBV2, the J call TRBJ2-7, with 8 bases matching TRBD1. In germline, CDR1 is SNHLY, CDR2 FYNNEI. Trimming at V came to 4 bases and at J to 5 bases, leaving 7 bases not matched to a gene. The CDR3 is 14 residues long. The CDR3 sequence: CASSGTGGSNEQYF. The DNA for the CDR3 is TGTGCCAGCAGTGGCACAGGGGGTAGCAACGAGCAGTACTTC.

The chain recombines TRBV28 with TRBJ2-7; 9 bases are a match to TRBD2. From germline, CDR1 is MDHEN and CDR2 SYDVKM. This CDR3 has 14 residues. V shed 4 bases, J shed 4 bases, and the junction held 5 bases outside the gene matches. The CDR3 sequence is CASSSLAGPYEQYF. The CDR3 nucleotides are TGTGCCAGCAGTTCCCTAGCGGGACCTTACGAGCAGTACTTC.

CDR3 loop: CATRGGEKLFF. DNA of the CDR3: TGTGCCACCAGGGGGGGAGAAAAACTGTTTTTT. The chain joins TRBV28 to TRBJ1-4; 7 nucleotides match TRBD1. Per the germline V gene, CDR1 is MDHEN and CDR2 is SYDVKM. V was pared by 10 bases and J by 8 bases, with 4 bases of the junction left unmatched. This CDR3 spans 11 amino acids.

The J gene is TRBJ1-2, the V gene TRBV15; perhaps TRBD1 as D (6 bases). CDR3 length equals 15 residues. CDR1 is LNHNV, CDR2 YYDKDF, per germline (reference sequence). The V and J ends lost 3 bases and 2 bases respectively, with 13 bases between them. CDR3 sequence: CATSRYRQVNYGYTF. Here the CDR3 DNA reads TGTGCCACCAGCAGGTATCGACAGGTCAACTATGGCTACACCTTC.

CDR3 sequence reads: CASRIDRVRQPQHF. In DNA, the CDR3 is TGTGCCAGCAGGATCGACAGGGTTCGGCAGCCCCAGCATTTT. The genes are TRBV28 and TRBJ1-5; TRBD1 agrees at 7 bases. This CDR3 is 14 amino acids long. Trimming took 6 bases from V and 7 from J; bases not matched to a gene: 9. Germline CDR1 MDHEN, CDR2 SYDVKM. Variable domain in full (rest from reference TRBV28 and TRBJ1-5): DVKVTQSSRYLVKRTGEKVFLECVQDMDHENMFWYRQDPGLGLRLIYFSYDVKMKEKGDIPEGYSVSREKKERFSLILESASTNQTSMYLCASRIDRVRQPQHFGDGTRLSIL.

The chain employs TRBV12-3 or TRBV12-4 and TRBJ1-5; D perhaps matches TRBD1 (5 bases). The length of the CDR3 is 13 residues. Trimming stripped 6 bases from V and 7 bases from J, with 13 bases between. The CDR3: CASSSTRGQPQHF. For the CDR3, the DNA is TGTGCCAGCAGCTCAACGCGGGGGCAGCCCCAGCATTTT.

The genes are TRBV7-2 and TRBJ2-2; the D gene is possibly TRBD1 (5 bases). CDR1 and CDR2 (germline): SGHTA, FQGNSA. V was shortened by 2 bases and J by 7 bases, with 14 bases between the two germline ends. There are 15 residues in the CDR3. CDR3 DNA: TGTGCCAGCAGCTTAAGGTCAGGGATCGGCGGGGAGCTGTTTTTT. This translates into CASSLRSGIGGELFF.

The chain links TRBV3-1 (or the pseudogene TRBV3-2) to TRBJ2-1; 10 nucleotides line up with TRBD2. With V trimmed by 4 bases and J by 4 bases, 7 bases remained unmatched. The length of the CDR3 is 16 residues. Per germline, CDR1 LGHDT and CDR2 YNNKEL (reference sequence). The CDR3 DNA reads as TGTGCCAGCAGCCCAGGGGCTAGCGGGGGATACAATGAGCAGTTCTTC. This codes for CASSPGASGGYNEQFF.

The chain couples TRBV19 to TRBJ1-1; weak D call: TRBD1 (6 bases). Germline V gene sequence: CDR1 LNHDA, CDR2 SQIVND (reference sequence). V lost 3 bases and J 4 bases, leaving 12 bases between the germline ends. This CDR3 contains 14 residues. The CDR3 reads CASSISRGSTEAFF. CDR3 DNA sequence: TGTGCCAGTAGTATTTCCAGGGGAAGCACTGAAGCTTTCTTT. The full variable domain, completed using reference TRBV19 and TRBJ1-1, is DGGITQSPKYLFRKEGQNVTLSCEQNLNHDAMYWYRQDPGQGLRLIYYSQIVNDFQKGDIAEGYSVSREKKESFPLTVTSAQKNPTAFYLCASSISRGSTEAFFGQGTRLTVV.

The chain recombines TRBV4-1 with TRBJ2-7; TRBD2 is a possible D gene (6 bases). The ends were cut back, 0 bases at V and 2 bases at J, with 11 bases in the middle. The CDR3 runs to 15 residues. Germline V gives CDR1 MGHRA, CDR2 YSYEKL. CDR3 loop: CASSQDPGVAYEQYF. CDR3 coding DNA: TGCGCCAGCAGCCAAGATCCGGGGGTCGCCTACGAGCAGTACTTC.

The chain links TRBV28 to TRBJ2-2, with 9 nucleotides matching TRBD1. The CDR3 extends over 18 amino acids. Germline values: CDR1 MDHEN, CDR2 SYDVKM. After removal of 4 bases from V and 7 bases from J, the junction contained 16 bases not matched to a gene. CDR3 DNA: TGTGCCAGCAGTTCCTCCCAGTGGACAGGGGATTGGATCGGGGAGCTGTTTTTT. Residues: CASSSSQWTGDWIGELFF.

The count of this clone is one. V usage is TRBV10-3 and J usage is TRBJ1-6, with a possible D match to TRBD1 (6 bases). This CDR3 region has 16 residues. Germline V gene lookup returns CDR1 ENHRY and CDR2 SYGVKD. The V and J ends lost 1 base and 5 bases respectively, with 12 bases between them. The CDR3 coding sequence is TGTGCCATCAGTGAGTTCGGGACACGGAATAATTCACCCCTCCACTTT. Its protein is CAISEFGTRNNSPLHF.

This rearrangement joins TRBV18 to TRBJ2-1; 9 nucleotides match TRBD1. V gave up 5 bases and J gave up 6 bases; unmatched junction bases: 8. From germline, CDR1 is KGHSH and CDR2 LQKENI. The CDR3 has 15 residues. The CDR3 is CASSYREQGANEQFF. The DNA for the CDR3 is TGTGCCAGCTCATATCGGGAACAGGGGGCCAATGAGCAGTTCTTC.

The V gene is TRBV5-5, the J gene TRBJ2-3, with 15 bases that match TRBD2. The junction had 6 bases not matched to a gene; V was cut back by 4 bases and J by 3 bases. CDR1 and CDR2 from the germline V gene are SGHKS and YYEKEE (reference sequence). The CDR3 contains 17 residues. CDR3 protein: CASSMGLAGGITDTQYF. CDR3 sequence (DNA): TGTGCCAGCAGCATGGGACTAGCGGGGGGAATAACAGATACGCAGTATTTT. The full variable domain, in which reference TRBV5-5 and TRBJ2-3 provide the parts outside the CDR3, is DAGVTQSPTHLIKTRGQQVTLRCSPISGHKSVSWYQQVLGQGPQFIFQYYEKEERGRGNFPDRFSARQFPNYSSELNVNALLLGDSALYLCASSMGLAGGITDTQYFGPGTRLTVL.